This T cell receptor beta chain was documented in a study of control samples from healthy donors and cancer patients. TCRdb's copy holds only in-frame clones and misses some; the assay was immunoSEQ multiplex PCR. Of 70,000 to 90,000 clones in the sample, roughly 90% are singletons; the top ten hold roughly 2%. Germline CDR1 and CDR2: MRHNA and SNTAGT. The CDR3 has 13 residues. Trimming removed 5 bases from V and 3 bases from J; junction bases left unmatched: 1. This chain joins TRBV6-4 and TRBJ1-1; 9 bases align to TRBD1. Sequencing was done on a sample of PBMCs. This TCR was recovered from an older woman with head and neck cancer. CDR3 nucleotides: TGTGCCAGCAGTCGGACAGGGGACACTGAAGCTTTCTTT. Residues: CASSRTGDTEAFF.